These T cell receptor beta chains were read from a single sample in a study of cytomegalovirus exposure and HLA in healthy donors. Produced via immunoSEQ multiplex PCR; TCRdb's table is partial and in-frame only. The repertoire holds roughly 48,000 clones, with about 73% as singletons. Sequencing input: PBMCs. The receptors come from a man younger than 35 in good health and CMV-seronegative. Each CDR3 is given with its conserved first and last residue. A D gene is named only where the DNA matches it firmly. Clone sizes are given selectively: once, few, many, or a class where the clone is expanded.

TRBD2,TRBV7-8,NA,TRBJ2-7,CARKEAGESYEQYF,TGTGCCAGAAAGGAAGCGGGAGAGTCCTACGAGCAGTACTTC
NA,TRBV18,NA,TRBJ1-5,CASSTSGSSGNQPQHF,TGTGCCAGCTCAACCAGTGGGAGTTCGGGCAATCAGCCCCAGCATTTT
NA,TRBV11-2,NA,TRBJ1-5,CASSLDSGFGRPQHF,TGTGCCAGCAGCTTAGACTCAGGGTTTGGACGGCCCCAGCATTTT
TRBD1,TRBV5-4,NA,TRBJ2-1,CASSTGTGAQVYNEQFF,TGTGCCAGCAGCACCGGGACAGGGGCCCAGGTGTACAATGAGCAGTTCTTC
NA,TRBV6-5,few,TRBJ1-2,CASSYSRQGSYGYTF,TGTGCCAGCAGTTACTCTAGGCAGGGGTCCTATGGCTACACCTTC
TRBD1,TRBV7-2,NA,TRBJ1-5,CASSSRGAENQPQHF,TGTGCCAGCAGCTCCAGGGGGGCAGAAAATCAGCCCCAGCATTTT
NA,TRBV7-9,NA,TRBJ2-5,CASSFAEYQETQYF,TGTGCCAGCAGCTTCGCGGAGTACCAAGAGACCCAGTACTTC
NA,TRBV7-2,NA,TRBJ2-3,CASSLGPDTQYF,TGTGCCAGCAGCTTAGGGCCAGATACGCAGTATTTT
TRBD1,TRBV28,few,TRBJ1-5,CASRRTGALNQPQHF,TGTGCCAGCAGAAGGACAGGGGCCCTCAATCAGCCCCAGCATTTT
NA,TRBV2,NA,TRBJ2-4,CASRHRGLAEENIQYF,TGTGCCAGCAGACACCGGGGGCTAGCGGAAGAAAACATTCAGTACTTC
TRBD2,TRBV28,NA,TRBJ2-3,CASSLIGLVTDTQYF,TGTGCCAGCAGTTTAATAGGACTAGTCACAGATACGCAGTATTTT
NA,TRBV28,NA,TRBJ1-2,CASATGSGLGYTF,TGTGCCAGCGCCACAGGGTCTGGTCTTGGCTACACCTTC
NA,TRBV10-3,NA,TRBJ1-5,CAISGEGAYQPQHF,TGTGCCATCAGTGGGGAGGGAGCATATCAGCCCCAGCATTTT
NA,TRBV6-5,NA,TRBJ1-2,CASSPGETGYTF,TGTGCCAGCAGTCCCGGGGAGACCGGCTACACCTTC
NA,TRBV25-1,NA,TRBJ1-5,CASSEIGGSNQPQHF,TGTGCCAGCAGTGAAATAGGGGGTAGCAATCAGCCCCAGCATTTT
TRBD2,TRBV29-1,few,TRBJ2-2,CSAHAGLANTGELFF,TGCAGCGCGCACGCCGGACTAGCGAACACCGGGGAGCTGTTTTTT
NA,TRBV15,NA,TRBJ1-1,CATSRERIAEGEAFF,TGTGCCACCAGCAGAGAGCGGATCGCTGAGGGTGAAGCTTTCTTT
NA,TRBV7-2,NA,TRBJ2-5,CASSFSLHQLRQSQETQYF,TGTGCCAGCAGCTTCTCTCTACACCAGCTTCGACAGAGCCAAGAGACCCAGTACTTC
NA,TRBV27,NA,TRBJ2-7,CASSFASAGEQYF,TGTGCCAGCAGTTTCGCTTCGGCCGGGGAGCAGTACTTC
TRBD1,TRBV10-2,NA,TRBJ1-4,CASSDRDRRDEKLFF,TGCGCCAGCAGTGACCGGGACAGGAGGGATGAAAAACTGTTTTTT
NA,TRBV7-6,once,TRBJ1-2,CASSLNQGDYGYTF,TGTGCCAGCAGCCTCAATCAGGGTGACTATGGCTACACCTTC
TRBD2,TRBV30,NA,TRBJ2-3,CAWSVAGVALKSTDTQYF,TGTGCCTGGAGTGTAGCGGGGGTCGCGCTTAAAAGCACAGATACGCAGTATTTT
NA,TRBV9,NA,TRBJ2-2,CASSVSGLPGELFF,TGTGCCAGCAGCGTTTCTGGGCTCCCAGGGGAGCTGTTTTTT
NA,TRBV30,NA,TRBJ2-5,CAWSVGTGSRYF,NA
TRBD1,TRBV4-1,NA,TRBJ1-4,CASSQEEVGTGGEKLFF,TGCGCCAGCAGCCAAGAAGAGGTCGGGACAGGGGGCGAAAAACTGTTTTTT
TRBD1,TRBV27,NA,TRBJ2-7,CASSLDRVGEQYF,TGTGCCAGCAGTCTGGACAGGGTGGGGGAGCAGTACTTC
NA,TRBV6-6,NA,TRBJ2-5,CASRSDLVGETQYF,TGTGCCAGCAGGTCGGACTTAGTGGGAGAGACCCAGTACTTC
NA,TRBV6-5,NA,TRBJ2-3,CASSPIGGGTDTQYF,TGTGCCAGCAGTCCCATCGGCGGAGGCACAGATACGCAGTATTTT
NA,TRBV10-3,NA,TRBJ2-3,CAISGRETDTQYF,TGTGCCATATCAGGCAGGGAAACAGATACGCAGTATTTT
TRBD1,TRBV29-1,NA,TRBJ2-5,CSVDFGTGEETQYF,TGCAGCGTTGACTTTGGGACAGGGGAAGAGACCCAGTACTTC
NA,TRBV4-3,few,TRBJ2-5,CASSQAITGSSYQETQYF,TGCGCCAGCAGCCAAGCAATTACGGGTTCCTCGTACCAAGAGACCCAGTACTTC
NA,TRBV29-1,NA,TRBJ1-2,CSAAESDYGYTF,TGCAGCGCCGCCGAGTCTGACTATGGCTACACCTTC
TRBD1,TRBV10-2,NA,TRBJ1-1,CASGRQGSEAFF,TGCGCCAGCGGGAGACAGGGGAGTGAAGCTTTCTTT
NA,TRBV30,NA,TRBJ2-5,CAWSAGTFETQYF,TGTGCCTGGAGCGCCGGGACTTTTGAGACCCAGTACTTC
TRBD1,TRBV6-5,NA,TRBJ1-5,CASSQTGGHQPQHF,TGTGCCAGCAGTCAGACAGGGGGCCATCAGCCCCAGCATTTT
NA,TRBV7-8,NA,TRBJ1-2,CASSADSNYGYTF,TGTGCCAGCAGCGCGGACAGTAACTATGGCTACACCTTC
NA,TRBV15,NA,TRBJ1-2,CATRQAGGYTF,TGTGCCACCAGACAGGCCGGCGGCTACACCTTC
NA,TRBV2,NA,TRBJ2-7,CASSDSLPGYEQYF,TGTGCCAGCAGTGACTCCCTCCCCGGCTACGAGCAGTACTTC
TRBD2,TRBV11-2,NA,TRBJ2-7,CASSWGGYEQYF,TGTGCCAGCAGCTGGGGGGGCTACGAGCAGTACTTC
NA,TRBV7-9,NA,TRBJ2-1,CASSLEGLTNEQFF,TGTGCCAGCAGCTTAGAGGGGCTAACAAATGAGCAGTTCTTC
TRBD2,TRBV14,NA,TRBJ2-1,CASSQIAGLGDEQFF,TGTGCCAGCAGCCAGATAGCGGGTCTTGGAGATGAGCAGTTCTTC
TRBD2,TRBV4-3,NA,TRBJ2-7,CASSQGGLANLYEQYF,TGCGCCAGCAGCCAAGGGGGACTAGCGAATCTCTACGAGCAGTACTTC
NA,TRBV6-6,NA,TRBJ1-1,CASSYGTTRDTEAFF,TGTGCCAGCAGTTACGGGACAACCAGGGACACTGAAGCTTTCTTT
NA,TRBV28,NA,TRBJ2-7,CASRRQGMVWVYF,TGTGCCAGCAGACGGCAGGGAATGGTGTGGGTGTACTTC
TRBD2,TRBV5-4,NA,TRBJ2-7,CASSLPGLAGEASYEQYF,TGTGCCAGCAGCTTGCCGGGACTAGCGGGAGAGGCCTCCTACGAGCAGTACTTC
TRBD2,TRBV7-9,few,TRBJ2-1,CASSLASGSTNEQFF,TGTGCCAGCAGCTTAGCTAGCGGGAGTACTAATGAGCAGTTCTTC
TRBD1,TRBV14,NA,TRBJ2-5,CASSQEVQGAGETQYF,TGTGCCAGCAGCCAAGAGGTTCAGGGGGCGGGGGAGACCCAGTACTTC
NA,TRBV7-9,NA,TRBJ2-7,CASSLVSGPYEQYF,TGTGCCAGCAGCTTAGTGTCAGGTCCCTACGAGCAGTACTTC
NA,TRBV10-2,NA,TRBJ1-1,CASSGPPGGNTEAFF,TGCGCCAGCAGTGGCCCCCCGGGGGGGAACACTGAAGCTTTCTTT
NA,TRBV6-5,NA,TRBJ1-4,CASSLGGEEKLFF,TGTGCCAGCAGTTTAGGGGGGGAGGAAAAACTGTTTTTT
TRBD2,TRBV7-2,NA,TRBJ2-7,CASSLSTSGGYYEQYF,TGTGCCAGCAGCCTATCGACTAGCGGGGGTTACTACGAGCAGTACTTC
TRBD1,TRBV14,NA,TRBJ1-3,CASSQIQGNSGNTIYF,TGTGCCAGCAGCCAGATACAGGGGAACTCTGGAAACACCATATATTTT
NA,TRBV6-5,NA,TRBJ2-7,CASSAVSGSPYEQYF,TGTGCCAGCAGCGCGGTCTCGGGAAGTCCCTACGAGCAGTACTTC
NA,TRBV6-5,NA,TRBJ1-1,CASSPGLMNTEAFF,TGTGCCAGCAGCCCCGGACTAATGAACACTGAAGCTTTCTTT
NA,TRBV4-2,NA,TRBJ2-1,CASRAYNEQFF,TGTGCCAGCAGGGCTTACAATGAGCAGTTCTTC
NA,TRBV7-8,NA,TRBJ2-1,CASSLNPSYNEQFF,TGTGCCAGCAGCTTAAATCCGTCTTACAATGAGCAGTTCTTC
NA,TRBV19,NA,TRBJ1-5,CASSTTDRAHQPQHF,TGTGCCAGTAGTACCACCGACAGAGCTCATCAGCCCCAGCATTTT
TRBD1,TRBV5-1,NA,TRBJ2-7,CASRHGQAISYEQYF,TGCGCCAGCAGACATGGACAGGCCATCTCCTACGAGCAGTACTTC
NA,TRBV10-3,NA,TRBJ1-5,CAISVGQPNQPQHF,TGTGCCATCAGTGTAGGACAGCCCAATCAGCCCCAGCATTTT